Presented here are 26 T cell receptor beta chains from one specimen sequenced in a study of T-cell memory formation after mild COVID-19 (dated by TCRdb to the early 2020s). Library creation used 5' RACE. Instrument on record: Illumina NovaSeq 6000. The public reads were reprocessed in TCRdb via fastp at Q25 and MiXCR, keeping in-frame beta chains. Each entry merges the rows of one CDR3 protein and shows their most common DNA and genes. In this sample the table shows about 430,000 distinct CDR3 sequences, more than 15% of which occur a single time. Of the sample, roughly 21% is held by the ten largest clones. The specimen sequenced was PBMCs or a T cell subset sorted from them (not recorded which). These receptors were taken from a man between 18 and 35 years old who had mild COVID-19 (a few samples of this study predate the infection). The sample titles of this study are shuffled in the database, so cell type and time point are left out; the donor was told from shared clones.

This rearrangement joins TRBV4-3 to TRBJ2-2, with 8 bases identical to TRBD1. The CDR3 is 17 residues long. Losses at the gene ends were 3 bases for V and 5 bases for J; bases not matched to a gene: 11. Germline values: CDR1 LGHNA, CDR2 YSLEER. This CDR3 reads CASSHLAGTGRTGELFF. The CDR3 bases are TGCGCCAGCAGCCACCTCGCCGGGACAGGCAGGACCGGGGAGCTGTTTTTT.

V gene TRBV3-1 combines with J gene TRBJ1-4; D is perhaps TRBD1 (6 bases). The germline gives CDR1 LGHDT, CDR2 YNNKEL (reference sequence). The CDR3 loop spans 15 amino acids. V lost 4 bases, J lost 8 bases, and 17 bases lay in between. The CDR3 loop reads CASSRSEGGWEKLFF. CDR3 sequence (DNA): TGTGCCAGCAGCCGCTCCGAGGGGGGGTGGGAAAAACTGTTTTTT.

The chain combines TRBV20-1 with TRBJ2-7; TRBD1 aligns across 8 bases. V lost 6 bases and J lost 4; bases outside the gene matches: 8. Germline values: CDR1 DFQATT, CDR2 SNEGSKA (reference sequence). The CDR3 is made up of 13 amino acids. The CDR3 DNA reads TGCAGTGCCCCGGGACAGGTGTGGTACGAGCAGTACTTC. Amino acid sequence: CSAPGQVWYEQYF.

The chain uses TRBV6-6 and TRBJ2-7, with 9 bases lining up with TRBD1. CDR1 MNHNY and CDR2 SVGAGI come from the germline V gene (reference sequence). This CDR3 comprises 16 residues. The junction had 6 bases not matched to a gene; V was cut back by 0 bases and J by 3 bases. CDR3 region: CASSYSWDRDYYEQYF. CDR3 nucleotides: TGTGCCAGCAGTTACTCTTGGGACAGGGACTACTACGAGCAGTACTTC.

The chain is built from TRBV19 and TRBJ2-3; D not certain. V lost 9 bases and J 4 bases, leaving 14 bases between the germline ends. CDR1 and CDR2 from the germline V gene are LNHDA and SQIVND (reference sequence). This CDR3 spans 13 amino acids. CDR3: CASQAYGPDTQYF. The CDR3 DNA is TGTGCCAGCCAAGCTTACGGCCCAGATACGCAGTATTTT.

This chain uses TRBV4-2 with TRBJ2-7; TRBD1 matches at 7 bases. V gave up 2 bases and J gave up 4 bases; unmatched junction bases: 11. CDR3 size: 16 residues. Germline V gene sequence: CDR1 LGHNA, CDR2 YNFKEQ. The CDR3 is CASSQIGQGEGYEQYF. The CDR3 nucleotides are TGTGCCAGCAGCCAAATTGGCCAGGGGGAAGGGTACGAGCAGTACTTC.

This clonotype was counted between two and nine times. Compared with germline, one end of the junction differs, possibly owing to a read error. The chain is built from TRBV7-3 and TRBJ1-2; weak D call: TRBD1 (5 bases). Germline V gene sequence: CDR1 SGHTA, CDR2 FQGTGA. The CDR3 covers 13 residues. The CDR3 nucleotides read TGCGCCAGCAGCTTGAATAGGGGAGATGGCTACACCTTC. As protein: CASSLNRGDGYTF.

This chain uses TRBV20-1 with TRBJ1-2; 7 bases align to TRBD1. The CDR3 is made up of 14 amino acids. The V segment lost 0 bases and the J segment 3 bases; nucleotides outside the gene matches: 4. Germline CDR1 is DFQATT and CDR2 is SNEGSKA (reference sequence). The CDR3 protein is CSARDRGTDYGYTF. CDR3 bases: TGCAGTGCTAGAGACAGGGGGACGGACTATGGCTACACCTTC.

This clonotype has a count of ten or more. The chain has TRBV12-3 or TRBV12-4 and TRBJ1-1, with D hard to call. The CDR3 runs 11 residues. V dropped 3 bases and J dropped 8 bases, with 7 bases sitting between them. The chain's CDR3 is CASSLGNEAFF. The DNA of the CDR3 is TGTGCCAGCAGTTTGGGGAACGAAGCTTTCTTT.

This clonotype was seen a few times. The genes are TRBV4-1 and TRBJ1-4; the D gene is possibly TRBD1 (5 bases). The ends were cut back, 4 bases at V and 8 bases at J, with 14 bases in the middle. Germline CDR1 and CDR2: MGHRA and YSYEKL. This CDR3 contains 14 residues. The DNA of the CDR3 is TGCGCCAGCAGCCGACGGGGGACGGAAGAAAAACTGTTTTTT. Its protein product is CASSRRGTEEKLFF.

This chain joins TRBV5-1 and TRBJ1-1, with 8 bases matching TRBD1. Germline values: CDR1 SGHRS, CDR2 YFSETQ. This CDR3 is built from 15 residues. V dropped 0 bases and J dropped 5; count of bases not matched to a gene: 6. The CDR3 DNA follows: TGCGCCAGCAGCTTGGACGGACAGGGTGGGACTGAAGCTTTCTTT. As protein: CASSLDGQGGTEAFF.

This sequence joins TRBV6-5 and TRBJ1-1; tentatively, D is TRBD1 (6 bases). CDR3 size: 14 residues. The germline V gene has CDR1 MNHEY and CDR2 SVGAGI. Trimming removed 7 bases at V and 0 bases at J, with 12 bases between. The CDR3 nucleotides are TGTGCCAGCACGCAGAGGGGGTTGAACACTGAAGCTTTCTTT. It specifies CASTQRGLNTEAFF.

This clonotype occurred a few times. The CDR3 protein is CASRSASNEKLFF. For the CDR3, the DNA is TGCGCCAGCAGAAGCGCTTCTAATGAAAAACTGTTTTTT. V usage is TRBV5-1 and J usage is TRBJ1-4; D is ambiguous. Germline lookup yields CDR1 SGHRS and CDR2 YFSETQ. The CDR3 length is 13 residues. Trimming removed 5 bases at V and 3 bases at J, with 8 bases between.

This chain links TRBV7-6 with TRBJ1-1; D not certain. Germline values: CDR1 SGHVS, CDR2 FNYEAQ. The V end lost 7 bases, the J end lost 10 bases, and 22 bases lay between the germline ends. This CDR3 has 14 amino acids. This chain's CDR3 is CASNQIYRISGAFF. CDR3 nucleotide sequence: TGTGCCAGCAACCAGATTTACAGAATCTCCGGAGCTTTCTTT.

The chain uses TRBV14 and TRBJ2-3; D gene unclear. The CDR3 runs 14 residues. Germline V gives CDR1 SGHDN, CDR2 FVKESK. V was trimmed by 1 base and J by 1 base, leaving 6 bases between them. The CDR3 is CASSQVLRTDTQYF. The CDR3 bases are TGTGCCAGCAGCCAAGTTCTCCGCACAGATACGCAGTATTTT.

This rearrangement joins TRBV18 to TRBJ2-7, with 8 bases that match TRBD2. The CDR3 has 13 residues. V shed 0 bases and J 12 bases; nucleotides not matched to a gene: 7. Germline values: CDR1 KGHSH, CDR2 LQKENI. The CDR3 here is CASSPPMGGGMYF. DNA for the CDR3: TGTGCCAGCTCACCACCGATGGGCGGGGGGATGTACTTC.

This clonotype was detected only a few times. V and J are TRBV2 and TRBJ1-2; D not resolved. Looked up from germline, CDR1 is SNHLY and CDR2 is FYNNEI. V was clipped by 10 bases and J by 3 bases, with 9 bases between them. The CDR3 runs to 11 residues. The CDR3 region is CATGRDYGYTF. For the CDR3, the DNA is TGTGCCACCGGGCGTGACTATGGCTACACCTTC.

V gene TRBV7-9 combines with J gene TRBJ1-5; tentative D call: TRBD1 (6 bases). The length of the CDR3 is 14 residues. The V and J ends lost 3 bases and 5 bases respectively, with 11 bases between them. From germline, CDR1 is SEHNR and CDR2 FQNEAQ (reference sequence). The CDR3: CASSFEGGDQPQHF. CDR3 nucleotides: TGTGCCAGCAGCTTCGAAGGGGGGGATCAGCCCCAGCATTTT.

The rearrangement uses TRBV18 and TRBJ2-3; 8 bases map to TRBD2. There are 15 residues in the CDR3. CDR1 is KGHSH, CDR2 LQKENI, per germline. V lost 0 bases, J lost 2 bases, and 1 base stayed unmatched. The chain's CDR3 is CASSPPSGVTDTQYF. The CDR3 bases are TGTGCCAGCTCACCACCTAGCGGGGTCACAGATACGCAGTATTTT.

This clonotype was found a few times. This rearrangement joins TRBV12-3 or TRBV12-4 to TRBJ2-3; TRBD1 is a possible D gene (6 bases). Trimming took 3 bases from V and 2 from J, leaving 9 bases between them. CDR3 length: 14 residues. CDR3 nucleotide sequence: TGTGCCAGCAGTTTGGGACACTCCACAGATACGCAGTATTTT. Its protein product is CASSLGHSTDTQYF.

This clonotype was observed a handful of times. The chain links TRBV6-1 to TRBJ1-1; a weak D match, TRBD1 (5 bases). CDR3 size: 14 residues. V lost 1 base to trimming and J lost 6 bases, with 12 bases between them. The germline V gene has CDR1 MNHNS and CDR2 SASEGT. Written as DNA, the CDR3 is TGTGCCAGCAGTGAAGGACCAGGGTTCGCTGAAGCTTTCTTT. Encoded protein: CASSEGPGFAEAFF.

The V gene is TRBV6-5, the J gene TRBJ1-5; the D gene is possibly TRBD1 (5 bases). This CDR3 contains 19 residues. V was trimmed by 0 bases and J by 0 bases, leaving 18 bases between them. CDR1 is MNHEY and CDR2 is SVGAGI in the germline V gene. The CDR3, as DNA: TGTGCCAGCAGTTACTCGAACACTAACGGGGCATATAGCAATCAGCCCCAGCATTTT. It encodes CASSYSNTNGAYSNQPQHF.

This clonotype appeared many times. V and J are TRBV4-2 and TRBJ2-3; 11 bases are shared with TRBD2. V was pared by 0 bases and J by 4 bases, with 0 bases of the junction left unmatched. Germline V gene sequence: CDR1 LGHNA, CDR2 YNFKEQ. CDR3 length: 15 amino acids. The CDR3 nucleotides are TGTGCCAGCAGCCAAGATAGCGGGGGGGCAGATACGCAGTATTTT. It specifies CASSQDSGGADTQYF.

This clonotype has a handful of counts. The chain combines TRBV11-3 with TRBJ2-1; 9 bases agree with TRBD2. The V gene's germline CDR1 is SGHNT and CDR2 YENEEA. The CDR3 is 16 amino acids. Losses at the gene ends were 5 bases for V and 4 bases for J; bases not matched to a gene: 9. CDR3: CASSPKSGGYYNEQFF. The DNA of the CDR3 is TGTGCCAGCAGCCCAAAAAGCGGGGGGTATTACAATGAGCAGTTCTTC.

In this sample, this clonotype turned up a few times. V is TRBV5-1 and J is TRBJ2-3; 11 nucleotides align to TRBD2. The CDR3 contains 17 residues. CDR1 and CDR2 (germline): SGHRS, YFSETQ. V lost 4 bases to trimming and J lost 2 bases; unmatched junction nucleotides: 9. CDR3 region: CASSAQTSGDPTDTQYF. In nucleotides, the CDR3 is TGCGCCAGCAGCGCCCAGACTAGCGGGGACCCCACAGATACGCAGTATTTT.

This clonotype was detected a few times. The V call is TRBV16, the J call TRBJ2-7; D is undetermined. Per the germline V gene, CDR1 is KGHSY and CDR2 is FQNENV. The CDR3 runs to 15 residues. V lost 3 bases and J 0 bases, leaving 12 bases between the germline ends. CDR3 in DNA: TGTGCCAGCAGCCACCTTCGGCACCGCTCCTACGAGCAGTACTTC. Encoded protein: CASSHLRHRSYEQYF.